This T cell receptor (beta chain) originates from a study of shared clonotypes between healthy human individuals. As concerns this clone: Other DNA sequences in the sample encode the same CDR3.

The length of the CDR3 is 12 residues. Per germline, CDR1 SQVTM and CDR2 ANQGSEA. V shed 6 bases and J shed 2 bases, with 10 bases lying between them. Each of the donors was a healthy adult who was HIV-negative and had not had a recent acute infection or vaccination. CD4+ cells were split into CD45RA+ naive and CD45RA-negative memory subsets. Genomic DNA of every subset was divided equally among multiple immunoSEQ plates. Assay used: immunoSEQ multiplex PCR; TCRdb lists only in-frame clones, some missing. The table shows 550,000 to 800,000 clones, with around two thirds occurring only once. The sequence came from a woman between 25 and 40 years old in good health. V usage is TRBV29-1 and J usage is TRBJ1-2; D is perhaps TRBD1 (6 bases). Source material: memory CD4+ T cells sorted from blood. Subset described: CD45RA-negative fraction. The CDR3 DNA sequence: TGCAGCGTCGGAGGGGGGAACTATGGCTACACCTTC. It yields the protein CSVGGGNYGYTF.